Reported below is one TCR beta chain. The sample holds many counts of this clonotype. This receptor's antigen is unknown. No clone much larger than this one lies a single base away; base qualities are absent. V sheds 4 bases and J sheds 2 bases, leaving 6 bases between their ends. In the germline V gene (reference sequence), CDR1 corresponds to SEHNR and CDR2 to FQNEAQ. The CDR3 holds 12 amino acids from the cysteine to the phenylalanine. The retained sequence is limited to the CDR3, 36 bases, with the frame set at the first base. These data come from a study of T cells in Graves' hyperthyroidism and ophthalmopathy (dated by TCRdb to 2018 to 2020). Describing the broader study: Peripheral blood samples were taken at the time of initial diagnosis, prior to any treatment. TCR V-J signatures able to tell the groups apart were searched for in a discovery cohort of approximately 95 patients, of whom 40 to 45 had Graves' ophthalmopathy and roughly 58 had stable Graves' hyperthyroidism. Prospective prediction of ophthalmopathy was tested in an independent validation cohort of 18 hyperthyroidism patients and some 17 patients who later progressed to ophthalmopathy. For training and testing, the 100 or so patients in the discovery cohort were randomly divided in a 7:3 ratio. In addition, the study compared T-cell repertoires in thyroid tissue and in blood from five or six Graves' hyperthyroidism patients. Following sampling, methimazole starting at 30 mg daily was given to hyperthyroidism patients, and high-dose intravenous methylprednisolone was given to ophthalmopathy patients. The paper reports TCR Vbeta CDR3 sequencing of 130 to 150 peripheral blood samples: over 40 ophthalmopathy, under 85 hyperthyroidism and around 17 progressor patients. What the work shows at the level of the full study, not this receptor alone: No statistical method was used to fix the sample size in advance, and group allocation was not hidden from the investigators. In cross-validation, a model built on a 13 V-J signature told ophthalmopathy apart from stable hyperthyroidism with 85% to 90% sensitivity and 81% to 82% specificity, and in testing the same model reached 80%/75%. In validation, progression to ophthalmopathy was predicted by the model with around 70% sensitivity and roughly 76% specificity, a median of around 5.9 months before onset. Blood samples also contained most of the expanded thyroid clonotypes (frequency above 0.001), which suggests that blood repertoires may reflect thyroid immune responses.

The TCR beta CDR3 regions were amplified from the RNA transcripts. The first round of RT-PCR for the TCR CDR3 was performed with the HTBI primer set and the Qiagen OneStep RT-PCR kit. The libraries were constructed in a second round of multiplex PCR and then size-selected and purified. Libraries were sequenced paired-end with 100 bp reads on an Illumina HiSeq2000. The source study handled its data this way. SOAPnuke was used to process the raw data, throwing out any read that contained adapters or uncalled bases, had a mean Phred below 15, or lacked an exact constant-primer or identifier match. COPE v1.2.5 was used to merge the high-quality paired reads, and each unique nucleotide sequence was defined as a clonotype. Clonotypes were aligned to IMGT TRBV, TRBD and TRBJ reference segments using MiTCR v1.1. Analysis was restricted to V-J combinations with a frequency above 0.0001, which covered just over 98% of repertoires. The TCS score was defined as F50 (clonal expansion) divided by E x V (chaos), with BLOSUM62-based TCRdist calculated between CDR3 peptides within each V-J. Welch's t-statistics and random forest reduced just over 500 V-J features to 13, which were used in a naive Bayes classifier (R e1071). TCRdb reworked the public reads: Q25 trimming with fastp, MiXCR clone assembly, productive beta chains retained. Rows with a matching CDR3 protein are joined into one entry that keeps the most common DNA and genes. TCRdb, not the original authors, processed these V and J calls. The sample has 300,000 to 450,000 distinct CDR3 sequences on record, around 14% of them singletons. About 33% of the sample is taken by the ten largest.

Graves' hyperthyroidism was defined as stable when no progression to ophthalmopathy occurred over 18 months of follow-up. Hyperthyroidism patients were newly diagnosed, with disease duration under 2 months, and aged 18 to 65 years. Patients with uncontrolled infections, other autoimmune diseases, pregnancy or lactation were excluded. Diagnoses were established on the basis of clinical symptoms, serum thyroxine and TRAb, thyroid ultrasound, and orbital computed tomography. PBMCs were separated from approximately 9.9 ml of fresh peripheral blood using Ficoll-Paque density gradient centrifugation. Total RNA was extracted with Trizol reagent, and quality was checked on an Agilent 2100 Bioanalyzer.

The chain uses TRBV7-9 and TRBJ2-7; no confident D gene assignment can be made. The TCR sequence derives from a woman aged 25 to 45 with Graves' hyperthyroidism. The sample was blood. The nucleotide sequence reads as follows: TGTGCCAGCAGCTCAACACCCTACGAGCAGTACTTC. This sequence encodes CASSSTPYEQYF.